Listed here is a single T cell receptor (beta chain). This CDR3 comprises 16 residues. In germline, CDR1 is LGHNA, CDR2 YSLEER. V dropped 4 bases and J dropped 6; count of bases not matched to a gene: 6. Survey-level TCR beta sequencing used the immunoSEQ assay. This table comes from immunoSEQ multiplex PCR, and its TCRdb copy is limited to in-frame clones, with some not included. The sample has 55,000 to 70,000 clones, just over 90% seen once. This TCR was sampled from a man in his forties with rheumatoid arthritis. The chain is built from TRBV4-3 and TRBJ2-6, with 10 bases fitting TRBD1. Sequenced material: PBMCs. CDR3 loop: CASSPAGTGVANVLTF. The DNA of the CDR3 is TGCGCCAGCAGCCCAGCCGGGACAGGGGTGGCCAACGTCCTGACTTTC.